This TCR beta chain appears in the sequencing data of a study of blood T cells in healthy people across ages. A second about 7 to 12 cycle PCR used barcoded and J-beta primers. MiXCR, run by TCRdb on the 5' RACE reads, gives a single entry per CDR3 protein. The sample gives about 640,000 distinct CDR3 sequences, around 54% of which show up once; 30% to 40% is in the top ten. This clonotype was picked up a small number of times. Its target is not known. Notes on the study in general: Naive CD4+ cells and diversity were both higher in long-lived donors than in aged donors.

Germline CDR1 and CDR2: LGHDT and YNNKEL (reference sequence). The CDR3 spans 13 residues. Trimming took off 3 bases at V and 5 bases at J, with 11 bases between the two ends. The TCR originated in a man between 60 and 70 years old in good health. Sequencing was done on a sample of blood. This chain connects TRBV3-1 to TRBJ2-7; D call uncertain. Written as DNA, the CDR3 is TGTGCCAGCAGCCAGGTCCACTGGGACGAGCAGTACTTC. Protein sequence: CASSQVHWDEQYF.